The following is a T cell receptor (beta chain) sequence with its context. When the RNA was reverse transcribed, random hexamers were used with an input of roughly 0.45 to 1 ug. TCR beta CDR3 was amplified by immunoSEQ multiplex PCR. This amplification extended across 54 Vbeta and 13 Jbeta segments. In TCRdb, the immunoSEQ multiplex PCR reads were re-called with MiXCR into one record per CDR3 protein. Here the sample spans about 240,000 distinct CDR3 sequences, less than 96% being singletons. Trimming took off 0 bases at V and 3 bases at J, with 9 bases between the two ends. Germline CDR1 and CDR2: DFQATT and SNEGSKA (reference sequence). The CDR3 has 13 residues. The data originate from a study of CD8 T cells in Susac syndrome.

The V gene is TRBV20-1, the J gene TRBJ2-7; D remains unclear. The sample consisted of CD4+ T cells from PBMCs. The sequence came from a human donor with Susac syndrome. The CDR3 region has the DNA TGCAGTGCTAGAGAGGTAGTCAACTACGAGCAGTACTTC. This translates into CSAREVVNYEQYF.